The following is a T cell receptor beta chain sequence with its context. Source study methods: Sequenced samples showed a median of around 100,000 TCRs each, with counts running from about 20,000 to 690,000. Each CDR3 protein is one row after TCRdb ran MiXCR on the RACE reads. The V and J calls were determined by TCRdb, not by the authors. Of fewer than 300,000 distinct CDR3 sequences listed, about 9% are singletons. This entry belongs to a study of human T cells and chemical hapten exposure. Time point in this sample: pre-sensitization, week 0. Described treatment: therapeutic diphenylcyclopropenone sensitization with weekly scalp DPC. Sequencing used whole blood, obtained in connection with sensitization to the hapten diphenylcyclopropenone (DPC). The TCR sequence derives from a woman aged 40 to 50 with alopecia areata. Some clones in this sample may be carry-over from other donors' samples.

The CDR3 bases are TGTGCCAGCTCACCGGGACTAGCGGGAGCGGGAGCAGATACGCAGTATTTT. As protein: CASSPGLAGAGADTQYF. V gene TRBV18 combines with J gene TRBJ2-3; 14 bases line up with TRBD2. The CDR3 is 17 amino acids. CDR1 and CDR2 (germline): KGHSH, LQKENI. J gave up 4 bases and V 3 bases, and 6 bases lay outside the gene matches. The whole variable domain, filled in from reference TRBV18 and TRBJ2-3, reads NAGVMQNPRHLVRRRGQEARLRCSPMKGHSHVYWYRQLPEEGLKFMVYLQKENIIDESGMPKERFSAEFPKEGPSILRIQQVVRGDSAAYFCASSPGLAGAGADTQYFGPGTRLTVL.